These 27 T cell receptor beta chains came from one sample sequenced in a study of cytomegalovirus exposure and HLA in healthy donors. Use of 60 Vbeta and 13 Jbeta primers characterized the PCR. Some clones are missing from TCRdb's copy, which holds only in-frame ones; the method was immunoSEQ multiplex PCR. The sample yields about 160,000 clones, 60% to 80% seen once. Input material: PBMCs. The receptor source for this set is a man between 18 and 35 years old in good health and CMV-seropositive.

The chain links TRBV5-4 to TRBJ2-3; D perhaps matches TRBD2 (6 bases). The CDR3 sequence is 14 residues long. V lost 0 bases to trimming and J lost 4 bases, with 9 bases between them. Germline CDR1 SGHNT, CDR2 YYREEE (reference sequence). DNA of the CDR3: TGTGCCAGCAGCTTGGCGGGGGTAGCAGATACGCAGTATTTT. It is translated as CASSLAGVADTQYF.

This clone was picked up a small number of times. A junction end diverges from the germline sequence, so it may reflect a read error. The rearrangement joins TRBV11-2 to TRBJ2-7, with TRBD2 matching 8 bases. This CDR3 comprises 13 residues. Germline V gene lookup returns CDR1 SGHAT and CDR2 FQNNGV. CDR3 DNA: TGTGCCAGCAGCTTCGCCGGGACTAGAAGCGGAGACTTC. Amino acids: CASSFAGTRSGDF.

The table lists this clone with a few counts. The chain has TRBV9 and TRBJ1-1; D is unclear. The length of the CDR3 is 13 residues. V gave up 4 bases and J gave up 5 bases, with 12 bases separating them. CDR1 and CDR2 (germline): SGDLS, YYNGEE. This chain's CDR3 is CASSPSTGTEAFF. CDR3 nucleotide sequence: TGTGCCAGCAGCCCCTCTACGGGGACTGAAGCTTTCTTT.

The chain links TRBV7-9 to TRBJ2-2; 7 bases are shared with TRBD1. Per germline, CDR1 SEHNR and CDR2 FQNEAQ (reference sequence). The CDR3 runs 19 residues. J lost 0 bases, V lost 5 bases, and 15 bases had no gene match. CDR3 amino acids: CASSLFGTVGTANTGELFF. CDR3 coding DNA: TGTGCCAGCAGCCTATTCGGAACGGTCGGGACAGCGAACACCGGGGAGCTGTTTTTT.

V gene TRBV9 combines with J gene TRBJ2-2; D may be TRBD1 (5 bases). The CDR3 sequence is 14 residues long. From germline, CDR1 is SGDLS and CDR2 YYNGEE. V was pared by 3 bases and J by 4 bases, with 10 bases between. CDR3 region: CASSGRQPTGELFF. The CDR3 coding sequence is TGTGCCAGCAGCGGAAGACAGCCCACCGGGGAGCTGTTTTTT.

The chain is built from TRBV7-6 and TRBJ1-1; D is possibly TRBD1 (5 bases). V was clipped by 5 bases and J by 0 bases, with 16 bases between them. The CDR3 has 16 residues. CDR1 is SGHVS, CDR2 FNYEAQ, per germline. CDR3 region: CASSPSVGGVNTEAFF. CDR3 DNA sequence: TGTGCCAGCAGCCCATCGGTGGGGGGGGTGAACACTGAAGCTTTCTTT.

This clone has more than one count but fewer than ten. The chain joins TRBV11-2 to TRBJ2-5; 10 nucleotides align to TRBD1. The end of the DNA fits TRBJ2-7 better, so the J call may be wrong. The CDR3 sequence is 15 residues long. Germline V gene lookup returns CDR1 SGHAT and CDR2 FQNNGV. CDR3 loop: CASSATGGASYEQYF. In DNA form, the CDR3 reads TGTGCCAGCAGCGCGACAGGGGGCGCCTCATACGAGCAGTACTTC.

J is TRBJ1-1 and V is TRBV6-1, with TRBD1 matching over 7 bases. The CDR3 consists of 13 residues. V gave up 8 bases and J gave up 1 base; unmatched junction bases: 4. In germline, CDR1 is MNHNS, CDR2 SASEGT. As DNA, the CDR3 is TGTGCCAGCGCAAGACAGGGGAACACTGAAGCTTTCTTT. Translated, it gives CASARQGNTEAFF.

V and J are TRBV5-1 and TRBJ1-5; D unclear. The V end was cut by 5 bases, the J end by 4 bases, with 16 bases between. The germline V gene encodes CDR1 SGHRS and CDR2 YFSETQ. This CDR3 contains 15 residues. The CDR3 is CASSLDVGRNQPQHF. The CDR3 DNA follows: TGCGCCAGCAGTTTAGATGTAGGGAGGAATCAGCCCCAGCATTTT. The whole variable domain, filled in from reference TRBV5-1 and TRBJ1-5, reads KAGVTQTPRYLIKTRGQQVTLSCSPISGHRSVSWYQQTPGQGLQFLFEYFSETQRNKGNFPGRFSGRQFSNSRSEMNVSTLELGDSALYLCASSLDVGRNQPQHFGDGTRLSIL.

This rearrangement joins TRBV27 to TRBJ1-3; TRBD1 might be the D (5 bases). V was cut by 3 bases and J by 1 base, with 10 bases left in between. This CDR3 region has 15 residues. Germline V gene sequence: CDR1 MNHEY, CDR2 SMNVEV (reference sequence). CDR3 bases: TGTGCCAGCAGTTTTGCGGGGGGGTCTGGAAACACCATATATTTT. Encoded protein: CASSFAGGSGNTIYF.

The V call is TRBV30, the J call TRBJ1-2; 11 bases are a match to TRBD1. The CDR3 totals 15 residues. In germline, CDR1 is GTSNPN, CDR2 SVGIG (reference sequence). The V and J ends lost 1 base and 7 bases, in that order; junction bases with no gene match: 8. For the CDR3, the DNA is TGTGCCTGGAGTGGGGGGACAGGGGGTCTGAGTGGCTACACCTTC. It yields the protein CAWSGGTGGLSGYTF.

A few counts support this clone. The chain combines TRBV7-7 with TRBJ2-2; 7 bases fit TRBD2. The trim removed 1 base at V and 4 bases at J, leaving 9 bases unmatched. CDR1 is SSHAT and CDR2 is FNYEAQ in the germline V gene (reference sequence). This CDR3 region has 17 residues. DNA of the CDR3: TGTGCCAGCAGCTTAGGGCTGGGCGGGAGTGCCACCGGGGAGCTGTTTTTT. It codes for CASSLGLGGSATGELFF.

This chain joins TRBV18 and TRBJ1-4, with D possibly being TRBD1 (6 bases). Germline loops: CDR1 KGHSH, CDR2 LQKENI. This CDR3 is built from 15 residues. Trimming cost V 2 bases and J 7 bases, with 14 bases left between them. The CDR3 nucleotides are TGTGCCAGCTCACCATCAACAGGGATAAGTGAAAAACTGTTTTTT. This translates into CASSPSTGISEKLFF.

The chain combines TRBV30 with TRBJ2-7; the match to TRBD2 covers 7 bases. CDR3 length: 11 amino acids. V trimming: 5 bases; J trimming: 5 bases; junction bases outside the gene matches: 3. Germline V gene lookup returns CDR1 GTSNPN and CDR2 SVGIG (reference sequence). CDR3 sequence reads: CAWRRGDEQYF. Written as DNA, the CDR3 is TGTGCCTGGCGACGGGGGGACGAGCAGTACTTC.

The genes are TRBV19 and TRBJ2-1; the match to TRBD2 covers 9 bases. J was trimmed by 4 bases and V by 4 bases; bases with no gene match: 5. The V gene's germline CDR1 is LNHDA and CDR2 SQIVND (reference sequence). The CDR3 is 15 amino acids. Here the CDR3 DNA reads TGTGCCAGTAGTACCCAGCGGGGGGCGTACAATGAGCAGTTCTTC. Translated, it gives CASSTQRGAYNEQFF. The variable domain in full, with the rest retrieved from reference TRBV19 and TRBJ2-1, is DGGITQSPKYLFRKEGQNVTLSCEQNLNHDAMYWYRQDPGQGLRLIYYSQIVNDFQKGDIAEGYSVSREKKESFPLTVTSAQKNPTAFYLCASSTQRGAYNEQFFGPGTRLTVL.

The V gene is TRBV27, the J gene TRBJ1-1; 10 bases are a match to TRBD1. Germline CDR1 and CDR2: MNHEY and SMNVEV (reference sequence). This CDR3 spans 12 amino acids. Losses at the gene ends were 5 bases for V and 8 bases for J; bases not matched to a gene: 2. The chain's CDR3 is CASSDRGLEAFF. The CDR3 bases are TGTGCCAGCAGTGACAGGGGGCTAGAAGCTTTCTTT.

The V and J genes are TRBV7-8 and TRBJ1-4; D is ambiguous. V shed 6 bases and J shed 4 bases, with 15 bases lying between them. This CDR3 is built from 15 residues. Germline values: CDR1 SGHVS, CDR2 FQNEAQ. The CDR3 coding sequence is TGTGCCAGCAGTCAGCCCAGCAGGTTTAATGAAAAACTGTTTTTT. Its protein is CASSQPSRFNEKLFF.

Note on this clone: The junction departs from the called germline gene at one end, perhaps through a read error. The same CDR3 can be traced to other DNA sequences in this sample. CDR3 nucleotides: TGCGCCAGCACTTTGCGGGGCAACATTCAGTACTTC. Encoded protein: CASTLRGNIQYF. V and J are TRBV5-6 and TRBJ2-4, with D maybe TRBD2 (6 bases). There are 12 residues in the CDR3. Germline V gene sequence: CDR1 SGHDT, CDR2 YYEEEE. Filled out from reference TRBV5-6 and TRBJ2-4, the complete variable domain reads DAGVTQSPTHLIKTRGQQVTLRCSPKSGHDTVSWYQQALGQGPQFIFQYYEEEERQRGNFPDRFSGHQFPNYSSELNVNALLLGDSALYLCASTLRGNIQYFGAGTRLSVL.

The chain combines TRBV29-1 with TRBJ1-1; D might be TRBD1 (5 bases). This CDR3 is 14 amino acids long. The V end lost 1 base, the J end lost 1 base, and 10 bases lay between the germline ends. Germline V gene lookup returns CDR1 SQVTM and CDR2 ANQGSEA. The CDR3 here is CSVEVAGRNTEAFF. CDR3 in DNA: TGCAGCGTTGAAGTGGCAGGGCGGAACACTGAAGCTTTCTTT.

This chain connects TRBV27 to TRBJ2-5; D may be TRBD1 (5 bases). V gave up 5 bases and J gave up 11 bases, with 24 bases separating them. Germline loops: CDR1 MNHEY, CDR2 SMNVEV (reference sequence). The CDR3 length is 15 residues. This CDR3 is CASSPRTRSVAAQYF. The DNA for the CDR3 is TGTGCCAGCAGTCCCCGGACAAGAAGTGTTGCTGCGCAGTACTTC.

The J gene is TRBJ1-1, the V gene TRBV19; tentatively, D is TRBD1 (6 bases). V was cut by 7 bases and J by 1 base, with 13 bases left in between. Germline lookup yields CDR1 LNHDA and CDR2 SQIVND (reference sequence). This CDR3 has 14 residues. The CDR3 nucleotides are TGTGCCAGTACCCCAGGACAGTGGAACACTGAAGCTTTCTTT. Its translation: CASTPGQWNTEAFF.

This chain links TRBV27 with TRBJ2-3, with no clear D. V lost 5 bases to trimming and J lost 0 bases, with 12 bases between them. This CDR3 is 15 amino acids long. Looked up from germline, CDR1 is MNHEY and CDR2 is SMNVEV (reference sequence). CDR3 protein: CASSNPETSTDTQYF. CDR3 sequence (DNA): TGTGCCAGCAGTAACCCGGAGACTAGCACAGATACGCAGTATTTT.

This chain joins TRBV18 and TRBJ2-5, with D possibly matching TRBD2 (5 bases). CDR3 size: 18 residues. V shed 1 base and J shed 1 base, with 19 bases lying between them. CDR1 KGHSH and CDR2 LQKENI come from the germline V gene. CDR3 loop: CASSPRSLAAAPQETQYF. The DNA of the CDR3 is TGTGCCAGCTCACCACGTAGTTTGGCAGCGGCCCCCCAAGAGACCCAGTACTTC. Combining the CDR3 with reference TRBV18 and TRBJ2-5 gives the whole variable domain NAGVMQNPRHLVRRRGQEARLRCSPMKGHSHVYWYRQLPEEGLKFMVYLQKENIIDESGMPKERFSAEFPKEGPSILRIQQVVRGDSAAYFCASSPRSLAAAPQETQYFGPGTRLLVL.

The rearrangement uses TRBV7-8 and TRBJ2-2; the D is unclear. Looked up from germline, CDR1 is SGHVS and CDR2 is FQNEAQ. Trimming left V 2 bases short and J 0 bases short, with 7 bases between. The CDR3 spans 15 residues. CDR3 in DNA: TGTGCCAGCAGCTTATACAGCTCGAACACCGGGGAGCTGTTTTTT. It specifies CASSLYSSNTGELFF.

The V call is TRBV27, the J call TRBJ1-3; perhaps TRBD1 as D (6 bases). Deletions cut 6 bases from V and 0 bases from J, with 12 bases between. Per the germline V gene, CDR1 is MNHEY and CDR2 is SMNVEV (reference sequence). The CDR3 spans 15 residues. The CDR3 region is CASSPTGSSGNTIYF. DNA of the CDR3: TGTGCCAGCAGCCCCACAGGGTCCTCTGGAAACACCATATATTTT.

The CDR3 is CASSNGQNNEKLFF. The CDR3 coding sequence is TGTGCCAGCTCAAACGGACAGAATAATGAAAAACTGTTTTTT. The chain joins TRBV18 to TRBJ1-4; maybe TRBD1 (6 bases). The CDR3 has 14 residues. Germline loops: CDR1 KGHSH, CDR2 LQKENI. The germline V and J ends were trimmed by 5 bases and 4 bases, with 11 bases remaining between them.

Note on this clone: Relative to the germline gene, one junction end is altered; a read error may explain this. This chain links TRBV6-6 with TRBJ2-6, with D perhaps TRBD1 (5 bases). Germline CDR1 is MNHNY and CDR2 is SVGAGI (reference sequence). The CDR3 is 14 amino acids. The CDR3 DNA reads as TGTGCCAGCAGTCGGAAGTCTGGGGCCAACGGCCTGACTTTC. Translating gives CASSRKSGANGLTF.